This TCR beta chain comes out of a study of naive and memory T cell subsets. Both TRBC1 and TRBC2 were covered by a beta constant-region primer of two equimolar oligonucleotides. Nested alpha and beta constant-region primers with the SP2 primer drove four PCR rounds on ligated cDNA. TCRdb used MiXCR to reprocess the UMI-ligation and nested PCR reads, holding one entry per CDR3 protein. The table has around 93,000 distinct CDR3 sequences, about 10% seen once; the top ten hold more than 0.13%. Regarding the study as a whole: Naive repertoires, especially CD8, held a few larger clonotypes, possibly memory cells re-expressing CD45RA. Over 85% of naive TCR sequences appeared only once, unlike memory subsets. TCR abundance followed a power law differing between naive and memory subsets.

Germline V lookup: CDR1 GTSNPN, CDR2 SVGIG (reference sequence). CDR3 length: 12 residues. V gave up 2 bases and J gave up 4 bases, with 8 bases separating them. In its sample, this clonotype was seen a few times. Its antigen is unidentified. This sequence was found in a human donor in good health. This chain uses TRBV30 with TRBJ2-5; possibly TRBD2 for D (6 bases). Source material: naive CD4+ T cells from blood. The DNA for the CDR3 is TGTGCCTGGAGTTCGGGGGTAGAGACCCAGTACTTC. Amino acid sequence: CAWSSGVETQYF. Looking up the rest from reference TRBV30 and TRBJ2-5 gives the full variable domain: SQTIHQWPATLVQPVGSPLSLECTVEGTSNPNLYWYRQAAGRGLQLLFYSVGIGQISSEVPQNLSASRPQDRQFILSSKKLLLSDSGFYLCAWSSGVETQYFGPGTRLLVL.